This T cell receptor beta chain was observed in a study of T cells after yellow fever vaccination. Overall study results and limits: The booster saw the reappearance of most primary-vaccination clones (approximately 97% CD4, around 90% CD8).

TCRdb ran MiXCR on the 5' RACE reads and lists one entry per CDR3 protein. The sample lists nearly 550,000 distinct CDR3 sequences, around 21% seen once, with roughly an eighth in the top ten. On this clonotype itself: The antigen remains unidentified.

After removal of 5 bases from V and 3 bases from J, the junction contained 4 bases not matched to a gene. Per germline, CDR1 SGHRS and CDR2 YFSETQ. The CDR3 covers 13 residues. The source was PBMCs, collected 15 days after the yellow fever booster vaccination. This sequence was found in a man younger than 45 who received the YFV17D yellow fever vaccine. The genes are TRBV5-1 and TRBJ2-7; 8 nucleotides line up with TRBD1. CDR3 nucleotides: TGCGCCAGCAGTCGGGACAGGATCTACGAGCAGTACTTC. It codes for CASSRDRIYEQYF.